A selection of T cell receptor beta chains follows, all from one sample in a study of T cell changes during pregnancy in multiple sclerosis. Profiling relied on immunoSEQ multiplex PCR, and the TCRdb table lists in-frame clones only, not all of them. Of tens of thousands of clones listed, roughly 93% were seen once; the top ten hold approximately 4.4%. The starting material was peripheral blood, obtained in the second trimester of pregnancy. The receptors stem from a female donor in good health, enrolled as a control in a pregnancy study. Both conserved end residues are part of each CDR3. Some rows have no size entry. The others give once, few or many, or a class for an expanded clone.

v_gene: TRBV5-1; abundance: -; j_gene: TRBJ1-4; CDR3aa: CATPHRDRGGTNEKLFF
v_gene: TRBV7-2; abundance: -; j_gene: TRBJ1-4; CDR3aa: CASSLATGVEEKLFF
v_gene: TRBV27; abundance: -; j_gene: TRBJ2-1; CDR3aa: CASSIRGSDNEQFF
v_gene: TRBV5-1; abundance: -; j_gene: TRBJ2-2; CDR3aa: CASSLRRLERTRGNTGELFF
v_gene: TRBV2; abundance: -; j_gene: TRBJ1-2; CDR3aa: CASATGGDLYGYTF
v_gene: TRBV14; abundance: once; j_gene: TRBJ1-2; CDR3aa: CASSQVQDGYTF
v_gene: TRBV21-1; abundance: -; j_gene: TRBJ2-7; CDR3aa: CASSNGGTGNYEQYF
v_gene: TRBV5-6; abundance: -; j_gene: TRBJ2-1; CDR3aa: CASSFRQGAYNEQFF
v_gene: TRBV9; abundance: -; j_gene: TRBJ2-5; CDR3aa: CASSPQTGLAGGPETQYF
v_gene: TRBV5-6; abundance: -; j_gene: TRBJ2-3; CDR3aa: CASAPGSYSTDTQYF
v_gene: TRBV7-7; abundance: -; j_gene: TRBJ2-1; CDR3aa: CASSAGTDAFNEQFF
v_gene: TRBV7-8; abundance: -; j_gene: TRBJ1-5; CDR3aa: CASSLDPQGDQPQHF
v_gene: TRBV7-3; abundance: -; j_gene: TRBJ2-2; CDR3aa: CASSLGQGLAGELFF
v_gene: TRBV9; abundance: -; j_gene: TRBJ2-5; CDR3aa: CASSPDGVGTQYF
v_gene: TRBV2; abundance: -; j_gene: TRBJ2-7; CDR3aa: CASSIAGSYYEQYF
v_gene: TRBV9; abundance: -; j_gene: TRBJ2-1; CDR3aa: CASSLGQYNEQFF
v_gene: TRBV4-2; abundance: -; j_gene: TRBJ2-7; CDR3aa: CASSQYTGQGAYEQYF
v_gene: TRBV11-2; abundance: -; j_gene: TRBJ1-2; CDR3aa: CASSLAQGYGYTF
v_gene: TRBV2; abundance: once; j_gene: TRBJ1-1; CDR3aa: CASYRTETGANEAFF
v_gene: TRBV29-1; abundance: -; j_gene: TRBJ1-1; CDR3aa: CSVESGRVEAFF
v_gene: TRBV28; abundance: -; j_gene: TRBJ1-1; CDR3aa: CASSPREEAFF
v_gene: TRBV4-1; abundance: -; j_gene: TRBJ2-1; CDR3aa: CASSQPRGNEQFF
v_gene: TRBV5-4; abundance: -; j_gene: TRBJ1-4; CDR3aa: CASSLGADEKLFF
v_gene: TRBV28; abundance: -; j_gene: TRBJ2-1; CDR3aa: CASSLGVEQFF
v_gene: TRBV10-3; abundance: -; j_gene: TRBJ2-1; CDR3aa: CAISAPGLGSYNEQFF
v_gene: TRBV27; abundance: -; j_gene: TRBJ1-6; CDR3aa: CASSSGTGPLHF
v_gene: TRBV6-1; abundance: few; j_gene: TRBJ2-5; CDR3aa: CASSAIPRETQYF
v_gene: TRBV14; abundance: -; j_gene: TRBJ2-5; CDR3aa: CASSPQGTQETQYF
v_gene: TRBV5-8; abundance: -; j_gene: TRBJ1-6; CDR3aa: CASSLRSGGRSPLHF
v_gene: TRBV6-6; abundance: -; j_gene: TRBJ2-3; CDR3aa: CASSYVSGRGNTQYF
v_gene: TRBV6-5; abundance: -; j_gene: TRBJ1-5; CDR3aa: CASRTGSREPQHF
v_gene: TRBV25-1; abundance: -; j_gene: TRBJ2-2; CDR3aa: CASSTTGDTGELFF
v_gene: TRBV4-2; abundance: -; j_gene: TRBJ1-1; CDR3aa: CASSLRQTGVRDTEAFF
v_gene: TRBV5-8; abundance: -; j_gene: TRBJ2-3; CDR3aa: CASSYGTGITDTQYF
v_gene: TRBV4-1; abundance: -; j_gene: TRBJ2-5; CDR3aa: CASSQPRDRETQYF
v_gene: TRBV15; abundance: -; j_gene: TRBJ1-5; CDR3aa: CATSRALGGLGVNQPQHF
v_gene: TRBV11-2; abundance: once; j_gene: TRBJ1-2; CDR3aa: CASSLALGAPWGYTF
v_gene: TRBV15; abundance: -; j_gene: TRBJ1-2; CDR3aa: CATSRGANYGYTF
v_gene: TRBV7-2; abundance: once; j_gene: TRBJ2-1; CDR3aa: CASSPRTLAGGEQFF
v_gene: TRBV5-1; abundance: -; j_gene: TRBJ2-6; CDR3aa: CASSWRQGSTGANVLTF
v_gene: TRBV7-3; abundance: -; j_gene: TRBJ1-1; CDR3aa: CASSPDRGRGEAFF
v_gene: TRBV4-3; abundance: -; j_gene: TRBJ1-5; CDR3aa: CASSQGTGHGGTNSNQPQHF
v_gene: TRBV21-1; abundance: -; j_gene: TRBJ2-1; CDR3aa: CASSKQGGGYNEQFF
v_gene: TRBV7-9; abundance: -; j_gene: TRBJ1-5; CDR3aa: CASSPSGSAQHF
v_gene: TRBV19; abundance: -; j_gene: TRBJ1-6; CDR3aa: CASSINRGNSPLHF
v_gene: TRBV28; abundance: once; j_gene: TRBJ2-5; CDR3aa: CASSPSGTSGSDHQETQYF
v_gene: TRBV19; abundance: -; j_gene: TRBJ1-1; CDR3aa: CASSINRGSGTEAFF